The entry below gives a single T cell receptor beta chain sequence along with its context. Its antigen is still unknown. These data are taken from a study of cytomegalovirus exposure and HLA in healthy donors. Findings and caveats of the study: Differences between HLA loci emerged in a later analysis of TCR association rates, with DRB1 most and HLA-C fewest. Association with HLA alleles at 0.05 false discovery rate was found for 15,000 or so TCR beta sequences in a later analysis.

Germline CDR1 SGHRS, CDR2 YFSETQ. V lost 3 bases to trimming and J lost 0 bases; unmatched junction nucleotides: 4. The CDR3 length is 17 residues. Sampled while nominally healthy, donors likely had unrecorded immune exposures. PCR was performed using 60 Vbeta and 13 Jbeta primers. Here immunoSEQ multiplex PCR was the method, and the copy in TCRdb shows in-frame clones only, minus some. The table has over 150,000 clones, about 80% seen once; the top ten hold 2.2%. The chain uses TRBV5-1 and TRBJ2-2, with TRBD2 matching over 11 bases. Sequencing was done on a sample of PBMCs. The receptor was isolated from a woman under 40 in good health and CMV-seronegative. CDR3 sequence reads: CASSSLAGGSNTGELFF. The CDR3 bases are TGCGCCAGCAGCTCCCTAGCGGGGGGTTCGAACACCGGGGAGCTGTTTTTT.